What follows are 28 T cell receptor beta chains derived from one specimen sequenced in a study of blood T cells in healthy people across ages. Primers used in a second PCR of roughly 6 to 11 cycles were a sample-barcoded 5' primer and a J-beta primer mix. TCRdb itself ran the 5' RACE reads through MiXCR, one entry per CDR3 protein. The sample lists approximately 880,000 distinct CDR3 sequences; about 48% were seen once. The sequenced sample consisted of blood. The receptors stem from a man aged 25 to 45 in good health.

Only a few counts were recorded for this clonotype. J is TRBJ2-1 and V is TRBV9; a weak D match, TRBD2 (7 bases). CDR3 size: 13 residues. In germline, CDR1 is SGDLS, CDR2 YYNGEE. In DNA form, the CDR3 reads TGTGCAAATGGAAGGGGGGGCCGATATGAGCAGTTCTTC. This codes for CANGRGGRYEQFF.

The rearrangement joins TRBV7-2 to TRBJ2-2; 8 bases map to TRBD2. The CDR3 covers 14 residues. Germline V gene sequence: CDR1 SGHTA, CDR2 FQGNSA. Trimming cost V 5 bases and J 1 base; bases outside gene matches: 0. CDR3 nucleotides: TGTGCCAGCAGCACTAGCGGGAACACCGGGGAGCTGTTTTTT. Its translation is CASSTSGNTGELFF. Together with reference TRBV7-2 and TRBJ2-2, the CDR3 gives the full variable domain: GAGVSQSPSNKVTEKGKDVELRCDPISGHTALYWYRQSLGQGLEFLIYFQGNSAPDKSGLPSDRFSAERTGGSVSTLTIQRTQQEDSAVYLCASSTSGNTGELFFGEGSRLTVL.

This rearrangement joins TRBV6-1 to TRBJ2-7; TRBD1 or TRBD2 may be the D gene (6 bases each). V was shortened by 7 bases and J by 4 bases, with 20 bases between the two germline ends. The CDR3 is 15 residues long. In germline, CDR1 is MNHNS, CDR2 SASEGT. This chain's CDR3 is CASTEGEVYPYEQYF. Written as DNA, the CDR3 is TGTGCCAGCACCGAGGGGGAGGTGTATCCATACGAGCAGTACTTC.

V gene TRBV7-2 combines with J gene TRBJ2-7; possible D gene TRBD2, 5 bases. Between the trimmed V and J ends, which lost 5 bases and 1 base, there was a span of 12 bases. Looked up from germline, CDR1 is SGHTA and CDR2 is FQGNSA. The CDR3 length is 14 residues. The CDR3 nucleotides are TGTGCCAGCAGCGCAAGCGGCGAATCCTACGAGCAGTACTTC. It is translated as CASSASGESYEQYF.

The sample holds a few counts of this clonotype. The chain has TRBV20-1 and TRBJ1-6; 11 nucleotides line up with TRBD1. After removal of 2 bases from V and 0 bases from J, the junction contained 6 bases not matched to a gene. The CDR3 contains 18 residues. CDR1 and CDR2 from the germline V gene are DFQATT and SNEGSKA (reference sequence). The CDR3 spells CSARPRDRGVSYNSPLHF. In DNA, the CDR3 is TGCAGTGCTAGACCCCGGGACAGGGGGGTCTCCTATAATTCACCCCTCCACTTT.

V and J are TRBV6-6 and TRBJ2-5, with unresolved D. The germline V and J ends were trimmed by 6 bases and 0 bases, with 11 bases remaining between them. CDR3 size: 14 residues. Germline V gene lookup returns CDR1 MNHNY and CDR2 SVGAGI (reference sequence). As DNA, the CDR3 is TGTGCCAGCAGAGGACGGCAAAACCAAGAGACCCAGTACTTC. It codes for CASRGRQNQETQYF.

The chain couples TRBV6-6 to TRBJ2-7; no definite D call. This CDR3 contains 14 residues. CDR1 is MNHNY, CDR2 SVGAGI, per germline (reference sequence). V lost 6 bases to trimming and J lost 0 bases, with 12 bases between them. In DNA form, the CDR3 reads TGTGCCAGCAGACTGGCGGTGGACTCCTACGAGCAGTACTTC. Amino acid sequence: CASRLAVDSYEQYF.

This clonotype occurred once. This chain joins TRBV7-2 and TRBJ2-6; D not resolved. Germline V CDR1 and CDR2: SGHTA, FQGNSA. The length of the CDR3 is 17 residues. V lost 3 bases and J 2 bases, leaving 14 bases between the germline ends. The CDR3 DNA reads TGTGCCAGCAGCTTTCAAACTGGGAATGCTGGGGCCAACGTCCTGACTTTC. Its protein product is CASSFQTGNAGANVLTF.

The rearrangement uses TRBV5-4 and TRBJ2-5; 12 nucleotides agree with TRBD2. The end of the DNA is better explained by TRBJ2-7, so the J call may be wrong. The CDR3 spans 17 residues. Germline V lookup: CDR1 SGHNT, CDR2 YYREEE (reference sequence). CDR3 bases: TGTGCCAGCAGCGTCACTAGCGGGGGGTACTTAACCTACGAGCAGTACTTC. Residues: CASSVTSGGYLTYEQYF.

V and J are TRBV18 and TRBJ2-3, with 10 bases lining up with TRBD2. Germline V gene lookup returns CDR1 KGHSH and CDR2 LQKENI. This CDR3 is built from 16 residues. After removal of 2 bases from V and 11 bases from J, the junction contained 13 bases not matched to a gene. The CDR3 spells CASSPGIAGGPFQQYF. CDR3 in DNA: TGTGCCAGCTCACCAGGGATAGCGGGGGGTCCCTTTCAGCAGTATTTT.

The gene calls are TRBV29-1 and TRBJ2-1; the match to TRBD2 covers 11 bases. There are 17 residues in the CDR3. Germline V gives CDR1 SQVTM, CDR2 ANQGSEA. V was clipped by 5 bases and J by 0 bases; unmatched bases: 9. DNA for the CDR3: TGCAGCGTTACTAGCGGGGGTTACCAAAGCTCCTACAATGAGCAGTTCTTC. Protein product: CSVTSGGYQSSYNEQFF.

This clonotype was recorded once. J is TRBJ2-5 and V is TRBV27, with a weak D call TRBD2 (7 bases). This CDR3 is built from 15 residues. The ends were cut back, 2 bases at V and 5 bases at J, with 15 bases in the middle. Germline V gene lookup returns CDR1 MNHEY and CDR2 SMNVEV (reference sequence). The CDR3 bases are TGTGCCAGCAGTTTAAGGGGGAGGGCAGGGGAGACCCAGTACTTC. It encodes CASSLRGRAGETQYF.

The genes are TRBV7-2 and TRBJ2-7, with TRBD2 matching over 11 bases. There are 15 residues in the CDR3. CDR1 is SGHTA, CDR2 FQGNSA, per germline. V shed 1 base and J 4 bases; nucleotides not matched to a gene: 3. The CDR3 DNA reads TGTGCCAGCAGCTTAGGTAGCGGGGGGGCTTACGAGCAGTACTTC. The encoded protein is CASSLGSGGAYEQYF.

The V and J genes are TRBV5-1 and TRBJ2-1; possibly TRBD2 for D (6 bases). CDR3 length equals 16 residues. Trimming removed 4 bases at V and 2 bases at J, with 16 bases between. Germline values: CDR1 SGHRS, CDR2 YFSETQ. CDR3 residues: CASSPGGVSPYNEQFF. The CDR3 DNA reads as TGCGCCAGCAGCCCTGGAGGGGTAAGCCCCTACAATGAGCAGTTCTTC.

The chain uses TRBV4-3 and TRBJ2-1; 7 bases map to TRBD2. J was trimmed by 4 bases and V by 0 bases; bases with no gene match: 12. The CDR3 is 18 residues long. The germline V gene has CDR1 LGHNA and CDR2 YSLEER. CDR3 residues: CASSQEGPYSGVYNEQFF. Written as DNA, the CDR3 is TGCGCCAGCAGCCAAGAGGGGCCCTACAGCGGGGTATACAATGAGCAGTTCTTC.

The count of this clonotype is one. In DNA form, the CDR3 reads TGTGCCACGGGACAATTGGGGAAGGAGCCCCAGCATTTT. Translating gives CATGQLGKEPQHF. The chain carries TRBV24-1 and TRBJ1-5; perhaps TRBD1 as D (6 bases). V lost 10 bases, J lost 8 bases, and 17 bases lay in between. This CDR3 comprises 13 residues. CDR1 and CDR2 (germline): KGHDR, SFDVKD.

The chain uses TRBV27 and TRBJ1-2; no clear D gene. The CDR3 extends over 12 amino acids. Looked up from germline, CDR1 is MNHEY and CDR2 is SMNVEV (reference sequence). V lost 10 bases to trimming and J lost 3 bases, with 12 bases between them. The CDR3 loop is CATKTRDYGYTF. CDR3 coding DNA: TGTGCCACGAAGACGAGGGACTATGGCTACACCTTC.

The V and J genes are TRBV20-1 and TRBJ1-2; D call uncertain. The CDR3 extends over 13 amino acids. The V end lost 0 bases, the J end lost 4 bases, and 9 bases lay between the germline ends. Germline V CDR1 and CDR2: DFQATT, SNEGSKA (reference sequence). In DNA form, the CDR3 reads TGCAGTGCTAGAGACCGACGGTCCTATGGCTACACCTTC. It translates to CSARDRRSYGYTF.

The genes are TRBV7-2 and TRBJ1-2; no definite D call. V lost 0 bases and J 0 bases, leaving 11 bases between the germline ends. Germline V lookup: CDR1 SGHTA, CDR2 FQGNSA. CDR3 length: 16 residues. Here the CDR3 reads CASSLAQRIANYGYTF. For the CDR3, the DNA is TGTGCCAGCAGCTTAGCGCAGAGGATAGCTAACTATGGCTACACCTTC.

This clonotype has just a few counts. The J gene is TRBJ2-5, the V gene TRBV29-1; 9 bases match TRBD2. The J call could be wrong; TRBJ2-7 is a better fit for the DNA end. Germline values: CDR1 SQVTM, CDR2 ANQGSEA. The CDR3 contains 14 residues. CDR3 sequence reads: CSVGLASGEFEQYF. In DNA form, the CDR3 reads TGCAGCGTTGGGCTCGCTAGCGGGGAGTTCGAGCAGTACTTC.

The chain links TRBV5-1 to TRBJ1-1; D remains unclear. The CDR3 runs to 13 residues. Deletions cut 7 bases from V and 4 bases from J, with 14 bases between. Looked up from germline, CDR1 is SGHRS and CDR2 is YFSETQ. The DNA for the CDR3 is TGCGCCAGCCTCTCCCGGACGGGCACTGAAGCTTTCTTT. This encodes CASLSRTGTEAFF.

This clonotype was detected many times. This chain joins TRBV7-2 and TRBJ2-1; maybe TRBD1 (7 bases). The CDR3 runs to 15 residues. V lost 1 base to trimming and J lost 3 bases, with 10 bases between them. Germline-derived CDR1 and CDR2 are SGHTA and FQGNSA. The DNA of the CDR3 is TGTGCCAGCAGCTTAGGACAGGGACTCTACAATGAGCAGTTCTTC. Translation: CASSLGQGLYNEQFF. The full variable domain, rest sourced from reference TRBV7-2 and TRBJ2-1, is GAGVSQSPSNKVTEKGKDVELRCDPISGHTALYWYRQSLGQGLEFLIYFQGNSAPDKSGLPSDRFSAERTGGSVSTLTIQRTQQEDSAVYLCASSLGQGLYNEQFFGPGTRLTVL.

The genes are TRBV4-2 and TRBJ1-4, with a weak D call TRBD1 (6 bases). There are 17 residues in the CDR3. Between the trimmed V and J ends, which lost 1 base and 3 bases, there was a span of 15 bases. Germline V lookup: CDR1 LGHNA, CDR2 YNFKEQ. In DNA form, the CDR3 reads TGTGCCAGCAGCCAAGTTTTAGGGGGGCTGTCTAATGAAAAACTGTTTTTT. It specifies CASSQVLGGLSNEKLFF.

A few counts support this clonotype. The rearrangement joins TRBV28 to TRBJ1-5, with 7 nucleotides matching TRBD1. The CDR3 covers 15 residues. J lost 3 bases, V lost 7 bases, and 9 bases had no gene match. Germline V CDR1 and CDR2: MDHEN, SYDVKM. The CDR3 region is CASNARDRLNQPQHF. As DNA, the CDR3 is TGTGCCAGCAATGCCCGGGACAGACTCAATCAGCCCCAGCATTTT. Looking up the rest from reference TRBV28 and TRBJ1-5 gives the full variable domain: DVKVTQSSRYLVKRTGEKVFLECVQDMDHENMFWYRQDPGLGLRLIYFSYDVKMKEKGDIPEGYSVSREKKERFSLILESASTNQTSMYLCASNARDRLNQPQHFGDGTRLSIL.

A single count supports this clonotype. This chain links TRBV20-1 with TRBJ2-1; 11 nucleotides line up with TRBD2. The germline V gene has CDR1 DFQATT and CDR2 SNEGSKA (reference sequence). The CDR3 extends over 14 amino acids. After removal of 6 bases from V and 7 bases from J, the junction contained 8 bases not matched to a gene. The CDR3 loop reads CSAPLAGVLNEQFF. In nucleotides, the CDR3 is TGCAGTGCCCCACTAGCGGGAGTCCTGAATGAGCAGTTCTTC.

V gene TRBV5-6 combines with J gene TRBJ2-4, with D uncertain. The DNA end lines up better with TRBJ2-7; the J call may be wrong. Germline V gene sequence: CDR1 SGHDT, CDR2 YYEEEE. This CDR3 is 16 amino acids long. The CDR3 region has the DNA TGTGCCAGCAGCTTGAAAGTTTATCCGATCCACTACGAGCAGTACTTC. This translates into CASSLKVYPIHYEQYF.

Written as DNA, the CDR3 is TGCAGTGCTAGAGATCGCGGGGGGGCTTACGAGCAGTACTTC. This sequence encodes CSARDRGGAYEQYF. The chain uses TRBV20-1 and TRBJ2-7; 9 nucleotides agree with TRBD2. Germline CDR1 and CDR2: DFQATT and SNEGSKA (reference sequence). The CDR3 length is 14 residues. J was trimmed by 4 bases and V by 0 bases; bases with no gene match: 4.

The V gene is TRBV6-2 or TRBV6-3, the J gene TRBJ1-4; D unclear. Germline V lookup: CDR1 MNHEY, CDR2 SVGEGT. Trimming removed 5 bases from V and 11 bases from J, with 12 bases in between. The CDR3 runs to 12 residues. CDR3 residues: CASSDPSWKLFF. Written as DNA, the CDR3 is TGTGCCAGCAGTGACCCGAGTTGGAAACTGTTTTTT.